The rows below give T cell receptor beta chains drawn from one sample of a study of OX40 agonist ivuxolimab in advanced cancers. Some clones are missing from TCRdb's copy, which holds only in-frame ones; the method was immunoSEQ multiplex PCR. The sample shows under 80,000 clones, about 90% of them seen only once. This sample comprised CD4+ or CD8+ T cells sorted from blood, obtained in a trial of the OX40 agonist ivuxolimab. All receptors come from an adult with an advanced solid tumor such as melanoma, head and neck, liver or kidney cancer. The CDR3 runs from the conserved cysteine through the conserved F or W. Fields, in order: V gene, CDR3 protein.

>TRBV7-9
CASSGTGTYEQYF
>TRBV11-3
CASSTRGHEQFF
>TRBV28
CASSDTSGSYETQYF
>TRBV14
CASSQDQTSGRFSTDTQYF
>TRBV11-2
CASSLVGPGGAFF
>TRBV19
CASMGGGAESGNTIYF
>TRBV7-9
CASDSVNTDTQYF
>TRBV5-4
CASSPMGGSGNTIYF
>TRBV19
CASTRRTGETEAFF
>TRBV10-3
CAITGQGLYEQYF
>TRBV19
CASSPGTGGTGELFF
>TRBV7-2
CASSLVGTGGQPQHF
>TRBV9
CASSVTASSYNEQFF
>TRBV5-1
CASRGSGRPYEQYF
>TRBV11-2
CASSFALAGVWDF